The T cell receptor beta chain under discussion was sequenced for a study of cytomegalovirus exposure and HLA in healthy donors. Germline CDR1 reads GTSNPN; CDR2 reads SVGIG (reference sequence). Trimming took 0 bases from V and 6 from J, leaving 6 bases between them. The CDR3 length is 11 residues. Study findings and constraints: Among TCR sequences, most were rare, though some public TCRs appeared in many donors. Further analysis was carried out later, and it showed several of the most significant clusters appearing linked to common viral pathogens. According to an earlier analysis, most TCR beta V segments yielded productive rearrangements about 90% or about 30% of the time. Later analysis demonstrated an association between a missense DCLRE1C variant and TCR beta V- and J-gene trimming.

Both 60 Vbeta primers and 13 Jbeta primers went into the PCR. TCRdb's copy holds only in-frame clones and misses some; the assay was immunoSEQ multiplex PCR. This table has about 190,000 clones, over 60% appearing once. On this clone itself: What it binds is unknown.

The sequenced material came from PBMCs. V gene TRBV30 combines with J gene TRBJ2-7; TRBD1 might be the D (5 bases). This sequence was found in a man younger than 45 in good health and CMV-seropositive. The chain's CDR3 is CAWSVRGEQYF. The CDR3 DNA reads TGTGCCTGGAGTGTAAGGGGCGAGCAGTACTTC.